This passage covers 9 T cell receptor beta chains from one sample sequenced in a study of T cell responses to AZD1222 COVID-19 vaccine. Sequencing was performed with immunoSEQ multiplex PCR; in TCRdb, only in-frame clones are kept and a portion is missing. The sample shows 150,000 or so clones, roughly 88% of them seen only once. Sequences were derived from peripheral blood, sampled on day 0 of AZD1222 vaccination. The receptors derive from an adult in good health.

This clone was detected ten times or more. This chain connects TRBV20-1 to TRBJ1-5, with TRBD1 as a possible D gene (6 bases). CDR3 length: 14 amino acids. The germline gives CDR1 DFQATT, CDR2 SNEGSKA (reference sequence). V was pared by 3 bases and J by 0 bases, with 9 bases between. The DNA of the CDR3 is TGCAGTGCTAGTCGGGACACTAGCAATCAGCCCCAGCATTTT. Translated: CSASRDTSNQPQHF.

V gene TRBV2 combines with J gene TRBJ1-1; tentative D call: TRBD1 (6 bases). V was cut by 7 bases and J by 4 bases, with 16 bases left in between. Looked up from germline, CDR1 is SNHLY and CDR2 is FYNNEI. CDR3 length: 14 amino acids. The CDR3 DNA follows: TGTGCCAGCAATCTCCAGGGGAAAGGCACTGAAGCTTTCTTT. This gives the protein CASNLQGKGTEAFF.

CDR3 loop: CAWTRGGTEAFF. CDR3 DNA sequence: TGTGCCTGGACCAGGGGGGGCACTGAAGCTTTCTTT. J is TRBJ1-1 and V is TRBV30; 7 bases align to TRBD1. CDR1 and CDR2 (germline): GTSNPN, SVGIG (reference sequence). V shed 4 bases, J shed 4 bases, and the junction held 3 bases outside the gene matches. This CDR3 comprises 12 residues.

The gene calls are TRBV7-9 and TRBJ1-1; D is unclear. The CDR3 contains 14 residues. V was cut by 3 bases and J by 4 bases, with 12 bases left in between. Germline-derived CDR1 and CDR2 are SEHNR and FQNEAQ (reference sequence). The CDR3 loop reads CASSLESKSTEAFF. The CDR3 DNA is TGTGCCAGCAGCTTGGAATCGAAGAGCACTGAAGCTTTCTTT.

The J gene is TRBJ1-2, the V gene TRBV5-1; 7 bases fit TRBD1. The CDR3 consists of 15 residues. The trim removed 0 bases at V and 5 bases at J, leaving 7 bases unmatched. Germline loops: CDR1 SGHRS, CDR2 YFSETQ. CDR3 in amino acids: CASSLEGASWYGYTF. As DNA, the CDR3 is TGCGCCAGCAGCTTGGAGGGGGCATCATGGTATGGCTACACCTTC.

The chain has TRBV5-6 and TRBJ1-2; 10 bases map to TRBD1. The length of the CDR3 is 15 residues. The V and J ends lost 0 bases and 3 bases, in that order; junction bases with no gene match: 2. Germline V lookup: CDR1 SGHDT, CDR2 YYEEEE. The CDR3 loop is CASSLAGTGDYGYTF. The CDR3 region has the DNA TGTGCCAGCAGCTTGGCCGGGACAGGGGACTATGGCTACACCTTC.

The chain uses TRBV7-6 and TRBJ2-7; TRBD2 matches at 8 bases. CDR3 length equals 13 residues. CDR1 SGHVS and CDR2 FNYEAQ come from the germline V gene. V lost 8 bases and J lost 7; bases outside the gene matches: 10. Here the CDR3 reads CASGLAGFGEQYF. The CDR3 DNA reads TGTGCCAGCGGCCTAGCGGGCTTCGGGGAGCAGTACTTC.

V gene TRBV6-1 combines with J gene TRBJ2-7, with a possible D match to TRBD2 (5 bases). Germline V gives CDR1 MNHNS, CDR2 SASEGT. The V and J ends lost 2 bases and 6 bases respectively, with 14 bases between them. The CDR3 length is 14 residues. CDR3 bases: TGTGCCAGCAGTGAAAGGTGGCGGGCAGGCGAGCAGTACTTC. Its protein product is CASSERWRAGEQYF.

This clone has a single count. The V call is TRBV30, the J call TRBJ1-2; TRBD1 agrees at 7 bases. This CDR3 spans 13 amino acids. Germline CDR1 and CDR2: GTSNPN and SVGIG (reference sequence). J was trimmed by 8 bases and V by 0 bases; bases with no gene match: 6. The CDR3 nucleotides read TGTGCCTGGAGTGTAACAGGGGTGGAGGGCTACACCTTC. As protein: CAWSVTGVEGYTF.